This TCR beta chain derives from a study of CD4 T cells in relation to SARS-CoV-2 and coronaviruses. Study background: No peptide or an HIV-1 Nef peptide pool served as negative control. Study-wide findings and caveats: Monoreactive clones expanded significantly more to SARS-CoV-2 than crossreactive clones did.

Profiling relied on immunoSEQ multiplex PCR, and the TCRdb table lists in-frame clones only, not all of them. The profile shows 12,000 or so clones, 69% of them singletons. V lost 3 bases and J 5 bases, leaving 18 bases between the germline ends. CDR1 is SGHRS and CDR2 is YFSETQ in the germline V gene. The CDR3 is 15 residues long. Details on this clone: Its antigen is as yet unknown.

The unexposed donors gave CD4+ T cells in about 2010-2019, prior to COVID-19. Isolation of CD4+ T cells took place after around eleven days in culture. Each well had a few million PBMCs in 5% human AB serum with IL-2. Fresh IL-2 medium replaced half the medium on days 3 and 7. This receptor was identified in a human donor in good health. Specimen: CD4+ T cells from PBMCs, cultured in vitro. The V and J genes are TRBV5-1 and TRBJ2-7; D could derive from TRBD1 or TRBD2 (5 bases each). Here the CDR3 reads CASSSMGRPIDEQYF. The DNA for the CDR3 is TGCGCCAGCAGCTCGATGGGACGGCCCATCGACGAGCAGTACTTC.